This T cell receptor (beta chain) emerged from a study of cytomegalovirus exposure and HLA in healthy donors. Findings and limits, study-wide: The TCR clusters that emerged in the first cohort tended, a later analysis found, to co-occur in the 120 or so validation repertoires.

CDR3 length: 17 residues. J was trimmed by 0 bases and V by 5 bases; bases with no gene match: 13. Looked up from germline, CDR1 is SGHVS and CDR2 is FNYEAQ. Comment on this clone: Its antigen is unidentified.

Produced via immunoSEQ multiplex PCR; TCRdb's table is partial and in-frame only. This table has approximately 99,000 clones, approximately 95% appearing once. The receptor comes from a woman under 30 in good health and CMV-seronegative. Sequencing was done on a sample of PBMCs. This sequence joins TRBV7-6 and TRBJ2-7, with 7 bases identical to TRBD2. The CDR3 region has the DNA TGTGCCAGCAGCAGAGGGTGGGGTCTAGCGGTCTCCTACGAGCAGTACTTC. Its translation is CASSRGWGLAVSYEQYF.